The 17 T cell receptor beta chains below all came from one sample that was sequenced in a study of blood T cell repertoires in COVID-19. Assay used: immunoSEQ multiplex PCR; TCRdb lists only in-frame clones, some missing. The table includes just under 60,000 clones, more than 75% detected once. The source material was peripheral blood. These receptors all stem from a man older than 75 with acute or convalescent COVID-19.

This chain joins TRBV10-3 and TRBJ1-1, with TRBD1 identical over 10 bases. Germline CDR1 reads ENHRY; CDR2 reads SYGVKD. The V segment lost 6 bases and the J segment 4 bases; nucleotides outside the gene matches: 5. The CDR3 is 14 amino acids. CDR3 protein: CAIRTGGGSTEAFF. The CDR3 nucleotides are TGTGCCATCAGGACAGGGGGCGGGAGCACTGAAGCTTTCTTT.

This CDR3 reads CASSQTTGVRGGYTF. In DNA form, the CDR3 reads TGTGCCAGCAGCCAGACCACAGGGGTAAGGGGTGGCTACACCTTC. This chain connects TRBV3-1 (or the pseudogene TRBV3-2) to TRBJ1-2, with TRBD1 matching over 7 bases. The germline gives CDR1 LGHDT, CDR2 YNNKEL (reference sequence). The CDR3 spans 15 residues. The trim removed 3 bases at V and 7 bases at J, leaving 11 bases unmatched.

This clone was detected only a few times. The genes are TRBV2 and TRBJ1-3; 7 bases match TRBD1. CDR1 and CDR2 from the germline V gene are SNHLY and FYNNEI. CDR3 length: 15 residues. The junction had 6 bases not matched to a gene; V was cut back by 5 bases and J by 2 bases. This chain's CDR3 is CASSYDREAGNTIYF. The CDR3 DNA reads as TGTGCCAGCAGTTATGACAGGGAGGCTGGAAACACCATATATTTT.

V usage is TRBV15 and J usage is TRBJ2-1; the match to TRBD2 covers 8 bases. Unmatched junction bases numbered 3, after V lost 3 bases and J lost 5 bases. Germline loops: CDR1 LNHNV, CDR2 YYDKDF (reference sequence). The length of the CDR3 is 14 residues. In DNA form, the CDR3 reads TGTGCCACCAGCAGCAGGACTAGCCACAATGAGCAGTTCTTC. Its protein product is CATSSRTSHNEQFF.

V and J are TRBV5-4 and TRBJ2-5, with TRBD2 as a possible D gene (5 bases). CDR3 size: 14 residues. The V end lost 2 bases, the J end lost 7 bases, and 15 bases lay between the germline ends. The germline V gene encodes CDR1 SGHNT and CDR2 YYREEE (reference sequence). The DNA for the CDR3 is TGTGCCAGCAGCTTAAATTCCGGGGTTGGGACCCAGTACTTC. Its protein product is CASSLNSGVGTQYF.

This clone was found once. The chain carries TRBV5-6 and TRBJ1-3; D is possibly TRBD1 (6 bases). The ends were cut back, 5 bases at V and 4 bases at J, with 16 bases in the middle. The CDR3 covers 15 residues. From germline, CDR1 is SGHDT and CDR2 YYEEEE. The CDR3 nucleotides read TGTGCCAGCAGTTACTCAGGGGCCCGCGGAAACACCATATATTTT. Translating gives CASSYSGARGNTIYF.

The J gene is TRBJ2-1, the V gene TRBV6-5; 8 positions match TRBD2. The germline CDR1 and CDR2 sequences are MNHEY and SVGAGI. Germline trimming cut 4 bases from V and 10 bases from J; bases unmatched to any gene: 6. The CDR3 has 13 residues. CDR3 sequence reads: CASSFSSSGEQFF. The DNA of the CDR3 is TGTGCCAGCAGTTTTTCCTCTAGCGGGGAGCAGTTCTTC.

The J gene is TRBJ2-1, the V gene TRBV3-1 (or the pseudogene TRBV3-2), with TRBD2 matching over 7 bases. V shed 2 bases, J shed 16 bases, and the junction held 8 bases outside the gene matches. This CDR3 spans 12 amino acids. Germline CDR1 LGHDT, CDR2 YNNKEL (reference sequence). CDR3: CASSQSRTREFF. DNA of the CDR3: TGTGCCAGCAGCCAAAGCAGGACTAGAGAATTCTTC.

The chain links TRBV29-1 to TRBJ1-2, with D perhaps matching TRBD1 (5 bases). From germline, CDR1 is SQVTM and CDR2 ANQGSEA. The CDR3 spans 12 residues. Trimming stripped 6 bases from V and 2 bases from J, with 10 bases between. CDR3 residues: CSVYQGNYGYTF. The CDR3 nucleotides read TGCAGCGTATATCAGGGAAACTATGGCTACACCTTC.

The V and J genes are TRBV6-5 and TRBJ2-7; 8 bases are shared with TRBD1. The CDR3 is 14 amino acids. V lost 6 bases to trimming and J lost 6 bases; unmatched junction nucleotides: 10. Germline V lookup: CDR1 MNHEY, CDR2 SVGAGI. In DNA form, the CDR3 reads TGTGCCAGCAGCCCAACAGGGGGACGTGGCGAGCAGTACTTC. Its translation: CASSPTGGRGEQYF.

The rearrangement joins TRBV29-1 to TRBJ2-5; 8 bases fit TRBD2. V gave up 7 bases and J gave up 3 bases; unmatched junction bases: 7. The germline V gene has CDR1 SQVTM and CDR2 ANQGSEA. This CDR3 comprises 13 residues. The CDR3 sequence: CSGAPAGEETQYF. DNA of the CDR3: TGCAGCGGGGCGCCAGCGGGGGAAGAGACCCAGTACTTC.

This chain links TRBV30 with TRBJ1-2, with TRBD1 identical over 12 bases. Trimming cost V 0 bases and J 4 bases; bases outside gene matches: 9. The V gene's germline CDR1 is GTSNPN and CDR2 SVGIG (reference sequence). This CDR3 is 17 amino acids long. CDR3 protein: CAWSVPGQGARFYGYTF. The CDR3 DNA follows: TGTGCCTGGAGTGTCCCGGGACAGGGGGCGCGATTCTATGGCTACACCTTC. The variable domain in full, completed from reference TRBV30 and TRBJ1-2, reads SQTIHQWPATLVQPVGSPLSLECTVEGTSNPNLYWYRQAAGRGLQLLFYSVGIGQISSEVPQNLSASRPQDRQFILSSKKLLLSDSGFYLCAWSVPGQGARFYGYTFGSGTRLTVV.

The chain couples TRBV4-2 to TRBJ2-7; TRBD1 agrees at 9 bases. Trimming took 3 bases from V and 6 from J; bases not matched to a gene: 9. Germline V gene lookup returns CDR1 LGHNA and CDR2 YNFKEQ. The CDR3 is made up of 15 amino acids. CDR3 coding DNA: TGTGCCAGCAGCCAGACGGGACAGGGTTCCCGCGAGCAGTACTTC. Its protein product is CASSQTGQGSREQYF.

V usage is TRBV6-5 and J usage is TRBJ1-2; tentative D call: TRBD1 (6 bases). Trimming shortened V by 5 bases and J by 4 bases, and 11 bases separated the two germline ends. CDR1 is MNHEY and CDR2 is SVGAGI in the germline V gene. The CDR3 loop spans 13 amino acids. CDR3 protein: CASSLTGLYGYTF. The CDR3 nucleotides are TGTGCCAGCAGTCTAACAGGGCTCTATGGCTACACCTTC.

This clone came up a few times. This chain uses TRBV29-1 with TRBJ1-2, with D hard to call. This CDR3 spans 12 amino acids. CDR1 is SQVTM and CDR2 is ANQGSEA in the germline V gene. Trimming took off 1 base at V and 6 bases at J, with 9 bases between the two ends. CDR3 protein: CSVEGGPDGYTF. The CDR3 DNA is TGCAGCGTTGAAGGAGGGCCAGATGGCTACACCTTC.

The V and J genes are TRBV11-3 and TRBJ2-7, with D maybe TRBD1 (5 bases). The CDR3 spans 14 residues. Germline-derived CDR1 and CDR2 are SGHNT and YENEEA. V was pared by 1 base and J by 2 bases, with 9 bases between. This chain's CDR3 is CASSLGDRPYEQYF. The CDR3 coding sequence is TGTGCCAGCAGCTTAGGAGACAGACCCTACGAGCAGTACTTC.

This clone was seen just once. This chain links TRBV12-3 or TRBV12-4 with TRBJ1-5; D gene unclear. The CDR3 loop spans 13 amino acids. Trimming removed 8 bases from V and 6 bases from J, with 14 bases in between. The CDR3 loop is CASGSIASQPQHF. CDR3 in DNA: TGTGCCAGCGGCTCGATTGCTAGTCAGCCCCAGCATTTT.